The rows below give T cell receptor beta chains drawn from one sample of a study of technical replicates of blood from a handful of donors. Assay used: immunoSEQ multiplex PCR; TCRdb lists only in-frame clones, some missing. Among approximately 89,000 clones listed, over 90% were seen once. Sample: T cells isolated from PBMCs. The receptor source for this set is a human donor in good health. CDR3s include the opening cysteine and the closing phenylalanine or tryptophan. The D gene is left open where the match is weak. Only some rows state a clone size, as once, few, many or a class for expanded clones.

d_call: TRBD1; clone_size: NA; j_call: TRBJ2-7; v_call: TRBV30; cdr3_nt: TGTGCCCGAAGGACAGGGGGCTCTTACGAGCAGTACTTC; cdr3_aa: CARRTGGSYEQYF
d_call: NA; clone_size: NA; j_call: TRBJ2-7; v_call: TRBV19; cdr3_nt: TGTGCCAGTAGTCCGGTTGGAGCGGCCTACGAGCAGTACTTC; cdr3_aa: CASSPVGAAYEQYF
d_call: NA; clone_size: NA; j_call: TRBJ2-7; v_call: TRBV4-2; cdr3_nt: TGTGCCAGCAGAAACGGGGAGTACGAGCAGTACTTC; cdr3_aa: CASRNGEYEQYF
d_call: NA; clone_size: NA; j_call: TRBJ2-1; v_call: TRBV19; cdr3_nt: TGTGCCAGTAGGTTGGCTAGCTCCTACAATGAGCAGTTCTTC; cdr3_aa: CASRLASSYNEQFF
d_call: TRBD2; clone_size: NA; j_call: TRBJ2-4; v_call: TRBV6-5; cdr3_nt: TGTGCCAGCAGTTACCGAAAATCTAGCGGGATAAACATTCAGTACTTC; cdr3_aa: CASSYRKSSGINIQYF
d_call: TRBD2; clone_size: NA; j_call: TRBJ2-3; v_call: TRBV7-3; cdr3_nt: TGTGCCAGCAGCTTTTTCGGGGGGACGGATACGCAGTATTTT; cdr3_aa: CASSFFGGTDTQYF
d_call: NA; clone_size: NA; j_call: TRBJ1-3; v_call: TRBV30; cdr3_nt: TGTGCCTGGAGGACAGTCGGAAACACCATATATTTT; cdr3_aa: CAWRTVGNTIYF
d_call: NA; clone_size: NA; j_call: TRBJ2-7; v_call: TRBV6-5; cdr3_nt: TGTGCCAGCAGTTTTCCGAGCTCCTACGAGCAGTACTTC; cdr3_aa: CASSFPSSYEQYF
d_call: NA; clone_size: once; j_call: TRBJ2-7; v_call: TRBV5-4; cdr3_nt: TGTGCCAGCAGCTTGAGGTTGGGGACATTCGTCTACGAGCAGTACTTC; cdr3_aa: CASSLRLGTFVYEQYF
d_call: NA; clone_size: NA; j_call: TRBJ2-5; v_call: TRBV19; cdr3_nt: TGTGCCAGTAGCCTAAGGGACTCCAAAATCCAAGAGACCCAGTACTTC; cdr3_aa: CASSLRDSKIQETQYF
d_call: TRBD2; clone_size: NA; j_call: TRBJ2-5; v_call: TRBV27; cdr3_nt: TGTGCCAGCAGAGGACTAGCGGGGGAGACCCAGTACTTC; cdr3_aa: CASRGLAGETQYF
d_call: TRBD2; clone_size: few; j_call: TRBJ2-1; v_call: TRBV6-5; cdr3_nt: TGTGCCAGCAGGCCAATTAGCGGGAGAGAGAATGAGCAGTTCTTC; cdr3_aa: CASRPISGRENEQFF
d_call: TRBD1; clone_size: NA; j_call: TRBJ2-7; v_call: TRBV14; cdr3_nt: TGTGCCAGCAGCCAGAGGACAGGTTACTCCTACGAGCAGTACTTC; cdr3_aa: CASSQRTGYSYEQYF
d_call: TRBD2; clone_size: NA; j_call: TRBJ2-1; v_call: TRBV28; cdr3_nt: TGTGCCAGCAGTTTACTTGGTGCGGGAGGGGGGTCCTACAATGAGCAGTTCTTC; cdr3_aa: CASSLLGAGGGSYNEQFF
d_call: NA; clone_size: NA; j_call: TRBJ2-7; v_call: TRBV6-1; cdr3_nt: TGTGCCAGCAGTAGAGACTGGCGGGGCTACGAGCAGTACTTC; cdr3_aa: CASSRDWRGYEQYF
d_call: NA; clone_size: NA; j_call: TRBJ1-1; v_call: TRBV29-1; cdr3_nt: TGCAGCGGGGAACTTATCGGGGGGAAGAACACTGAAGCTTTCTTT; cdr3_aa: CSGELIGGKNTEAFF
d_call: NA; clone_size: NA; j_call: TRBJ2-5; v_call: TRBV4-1; cdr3_nt: TGCGCCAGCAGTTATCAGGGGTTGGTGGGGGAGACCCAGTACTTC; cdr3_aa: CASSYQGLVGETQYF
d_call: NA; clone_size: once; j_call: TRBJ2-5; v_call: TRBV30; cdr3_nt: TGTGCCTGGAGTGTGAGGCGGCAGGGGGAGACCCAGTACTTC; cdr3_aa: CAWSVRRQGETQYF
d_call: TRBD2; clone_size: NA; j_call: TRBJ2-2; v_call: TRBV5-6; cdr3_nt: TGTGCCAGCAGCTTCCTACCGCGGGGGGACGGGGAGCTGTTTTTT; cdr3_aa: CASSFLPRGDGELFF
d_call: NA; clone_size: NA; j_call: TRBJ2-7; v_call: TRBV7-9; cdr3_nt: TGTGCCAGCAGTCCCTTGGTACTAGCAGTCAACGAGCAGTACTTC; cdr3_aa: CASSPLVLAVNEQYF
d_call: NA; clone_size: NA; j_call: TRBJ1-1; v_call: TRBV19; cdr3_nt: TGTGCCAGTAGTATATCCAGGGGAACTGAAGCTTTCTTT; cdr3_aa: CASSISRGTEAFF
d_call: TRBD2; clone_size: NA; j_call: TRBJ2-7; v_call: TRBV13; cdr3_nt: TGTGCCAGCAGGGGGACTAGCGGGAGCTACGAGCAGTACTTC; cdr3_aa: CASRGTSGSYEQYF
d_call: NA; clone_size: NA; j_call: TRBJ2-7; v_call: TRBV4-3; cdr3_nt: TGCGCCAGCAGCAGTCGGCTAGCCTACGAGCAGTACTTC; cdr3_aa: CASSSRLAYEQYF
d_call: TRBD1; clone_size: NA; j_call: TRBJ2-7; v_call: TRBV7-9; cdr3_nt: TGTGCCAGCAGCTTATGGGACAGAGCCTACGAGCAGTACTTC; cdr3_aa: CASSLWDRAYEQYF
d_call: TRBD1; clone_size: once; j_call: TRBJ1-5; v_call: TRBV19; cdr3_nt: TGTGCCAGTAGTATAGGACAGGGGCTTTATCAGCCCCAGCATTTT; cdr3_aa: CASSIGQGLYQPQHF
d_call: NA; clone_size: once; j_call: TRBJ1-5; v_call: TRBV7-2; cdr3_nt: TGTGCCAGCAGCTTTGTTGAGGCACGCAATCAGCCCCAGCATTTT; cdr3_aa: CASSFVEARNQPQHF
d_call: NA; clone_size: NA; j_call: TRBJ2-5; v_call: TRBV28; cdr3_nt: TGTGCCAGCAGTCAAGACAGAAAAGAGACCCAGTACTTC; cdr3_aa: CASSQDRKETQYF
d_call: NA; clone_size: NA; j_call: TRBJ1-1; v_call: TRBV28; cdr3_nt: TGTGCCAGCAGTTTAGGGGGCACGAACACTGAAGCTTTCTTT; cdr3_aa: CASSLGGTNTEAFF
d_call: TRBD1; clone_size: NA; j_call: TRBJ2-1; v_call: TRBV6-1; cdr3_nt: TGTGCCAGCAGACAGGGGTCCAATGAGCAGTTCTTC; cdr3_aa: CASRQGSNEQFF
d_call: TRBD1; clone_size: NA; j_call: TRBJ1-2; v_call: TRBV29-1; cdr3_nt: TGCAGCGGGAGGGACAGGGGGCAGGACTATGGCTACACCTTC; cdr3_aa: CSGRDRGQDYGYTF
d_call: TRBD2; clone_size: NA; j_call: TRBJ2-7; v_call: TRBV2; cdr3_nt: TGTGCCAGCAGTGAAACGGGACTAGTTTTCGAGCAGTACTTC; cdr3_aa: CASSETGLVFEQYF
d_call: NA; clone_size: NA; j_call: TRBJ2-1; v_call: TRBV19; cdr3_nt: TGTGCCAGTAGTATAGCTGGGACAACGCTCTTC; cdr3_aa: CASSIAGTTLF
d_call: NA; clone_size: NA; j_call: TRBJ2-7; v_call: TRBV25-1; cdr3_nt: TGTGCCAGCACCCCCCCAGGGAATATCTACGAGCAGTACTTC; cdr3_aa: CASTPPGNIYEQYF
d_call: TRBD1; clone_size: NA; j_call: TRBJ1-1; v_call: TRBV5-6; cdr3_nt: TGTGCCAGCAGCTTGGAAGGGACAGCGAACACTGAAGCTTTCTTT; cdr3_aa: CASSLEGTANTEAFF
d_call: NA; clone_size: NA; j_call: TRBJ1-1; v_call: TRBV4-1; cdr3_nt: TGCGCCAGCAGCCAAGATCGGGGGGGGAGAGTAGCTTTCTTT; cdr3_aa: CASSQDRGGRVAFF
d_call: TRBD1; clone_size: once; j_call: TRBJ1-4; v_call: TRBV6-5; cdr3_nt: TGTGCCAGCAGGACAGGGGCCTCGAAAGAACTGTTTTTT; cdr3_aa: CASRTGASKELFF
d_call: TRBD1; clone_size: NA; j_call: TRBJ2-7; v_call: TRBV29-1; cdr3_nt: TGCAGCGTGGTTCCGAGGGACAGGGGCCACCGGGACTCCCTCCACGAGCAGTACTTC; cdr3_aa: CSVVPRDRGHRDSLHEQYF
d_call: NA; clone_size: NA; j_call: TRBJ1-5; v_call: TRBV19; cdr3_nt: TGTGCCAGTAGTATAAGCCAGGCGAATAGCAATCAGCCCCAGCATTTT; cdr3_aa: CASSISQANSNQPQHF
d_call: TRBD2; clone_size: NA; j_call: TRBJ2-7; v_call: TRBV6-5; cdr3_nt: TGTGCCAGCAGTTTGGGTGCGGGAGTATACGAGCAGTACTTC; cdr3_aa: CASSLGAGVYEQYF
d_call: NA; clone_size: NA; j_call: TRBJ2-7; v_call: TRBV10-2; cdr3_nt: TGCGCCAGCAGTGAGGTGGGAGGCACCTACGAGCAGTACTTC; cdr3_aa: CASSEVGGTYEQYF
d_call: TRBD2; clone_size: once; j_call: TRBJ2-7; v_call: TRBV6-1; cdr3_nt: TGTGCCAGCAGAGTGGGGCTAGCGGGAAGGAGCGAGCAGTACTTC; cdr3_aa: CASRVGLAGRSEQYF
d_call: TRBD1; clone_size: once; j_call: TRBJ1-1; v_call: TRBV6-5; cdr3_nt: TGTGCCAGTACAGGGGGGACTGAAGCTTTCTTT; cdr3_aa: CASTGGTEAFF
d_call: NA; clone_size: few; j_call: TRBJ1-2; v_call: TRBV5-8; cdr3_nt: TGTGCCAGCAGCTTAAGAAGGGGAAACTATGGCTACACCTTC; cdr3_aa: CASSLRRGNYGYTF
d_call: TRBD2; clone_size: once; j_call: TRBJ2-2; v_call: TRBV10-3; cdr3_nt: TGTGCCATCAGTGAGTCCGCGGGGGGTCACGCCGACACCGGGGAGCTGTTTTTT; cdr3_aa: CAISESAGGHADTGELFF
d_call: NA; clone_size: NA; j_call: TRBJ1-2; v_call: TRBV7-3; cdr3_nt: TGTGCCAGCAGCTTAATGGGGGCCGGAGGCTACACCTTC; cdr3_aa: CASSLMGAGGYTF
d_call: NA; clone_size: once; j_call: TRBJ1-3; v_call: TRBV19; cdr3_nt: TGTGCCAGTAGGACGTGGGGCAGGCCCTCTGGAAACACCATATATTTT; cdr3_aa: CASRTWGRPSGNTIYF
d_call: NA; clone_size: NA; j_call: TRBJ2-1; v_call: TRBV6-1; cdr3_nt: TGTGCCAGCACACACTACAATGAGCAGTTCTTC; cdr3_aa: CASTHYNEQFF
d_call: NA; clone_size: NA; j_call: TRBJ1-1; v_call: TRBV19; cdr3_nt: TGTGCCAGTAAAACAAATCTGAACACTGAAGCTTTCTTT; cdr3_aa: CASKTNLNTEAFF
d_call: NA; clone_size: once; j_call: TRBJ2-7; v_call: TRBV5-5; cdr3_nt: TGTGCCAGCAGCTTGGCAGGGGTTCGGTACGAGCAGTACTTC; cdr3_aa: CASSLAGVRYEQYF
d_call: TRBD2; clone_size: NA; j_call: TRBJ2-1; v_call: TRBV6-5; cdr3_nt: TGTGCCACCGCCCCGGGACTAGAGGGAAATGAGCAGTTCTTC; cdr3_aa: CATAPGLEGNEQFF
d_call: NA; clone_size: once; j_call: TRBJ2-7; v_call: TRBV5-3; cdr3_nt: TGTGCCAGAAGATCTCATAGCTACGAGCAGTACTTC; cdr3_aa: CARRSHSYEQYF
d_call: NA; clone_size: NA; j_call: TRBJ1-1; v_call: TRBV10-3; cdr3_nt: TGTGCCATCAGTGAGCCAGGGCTCACTGAAGCTTTCTTT; cdr3_aa: CAISEPGLTEAFF